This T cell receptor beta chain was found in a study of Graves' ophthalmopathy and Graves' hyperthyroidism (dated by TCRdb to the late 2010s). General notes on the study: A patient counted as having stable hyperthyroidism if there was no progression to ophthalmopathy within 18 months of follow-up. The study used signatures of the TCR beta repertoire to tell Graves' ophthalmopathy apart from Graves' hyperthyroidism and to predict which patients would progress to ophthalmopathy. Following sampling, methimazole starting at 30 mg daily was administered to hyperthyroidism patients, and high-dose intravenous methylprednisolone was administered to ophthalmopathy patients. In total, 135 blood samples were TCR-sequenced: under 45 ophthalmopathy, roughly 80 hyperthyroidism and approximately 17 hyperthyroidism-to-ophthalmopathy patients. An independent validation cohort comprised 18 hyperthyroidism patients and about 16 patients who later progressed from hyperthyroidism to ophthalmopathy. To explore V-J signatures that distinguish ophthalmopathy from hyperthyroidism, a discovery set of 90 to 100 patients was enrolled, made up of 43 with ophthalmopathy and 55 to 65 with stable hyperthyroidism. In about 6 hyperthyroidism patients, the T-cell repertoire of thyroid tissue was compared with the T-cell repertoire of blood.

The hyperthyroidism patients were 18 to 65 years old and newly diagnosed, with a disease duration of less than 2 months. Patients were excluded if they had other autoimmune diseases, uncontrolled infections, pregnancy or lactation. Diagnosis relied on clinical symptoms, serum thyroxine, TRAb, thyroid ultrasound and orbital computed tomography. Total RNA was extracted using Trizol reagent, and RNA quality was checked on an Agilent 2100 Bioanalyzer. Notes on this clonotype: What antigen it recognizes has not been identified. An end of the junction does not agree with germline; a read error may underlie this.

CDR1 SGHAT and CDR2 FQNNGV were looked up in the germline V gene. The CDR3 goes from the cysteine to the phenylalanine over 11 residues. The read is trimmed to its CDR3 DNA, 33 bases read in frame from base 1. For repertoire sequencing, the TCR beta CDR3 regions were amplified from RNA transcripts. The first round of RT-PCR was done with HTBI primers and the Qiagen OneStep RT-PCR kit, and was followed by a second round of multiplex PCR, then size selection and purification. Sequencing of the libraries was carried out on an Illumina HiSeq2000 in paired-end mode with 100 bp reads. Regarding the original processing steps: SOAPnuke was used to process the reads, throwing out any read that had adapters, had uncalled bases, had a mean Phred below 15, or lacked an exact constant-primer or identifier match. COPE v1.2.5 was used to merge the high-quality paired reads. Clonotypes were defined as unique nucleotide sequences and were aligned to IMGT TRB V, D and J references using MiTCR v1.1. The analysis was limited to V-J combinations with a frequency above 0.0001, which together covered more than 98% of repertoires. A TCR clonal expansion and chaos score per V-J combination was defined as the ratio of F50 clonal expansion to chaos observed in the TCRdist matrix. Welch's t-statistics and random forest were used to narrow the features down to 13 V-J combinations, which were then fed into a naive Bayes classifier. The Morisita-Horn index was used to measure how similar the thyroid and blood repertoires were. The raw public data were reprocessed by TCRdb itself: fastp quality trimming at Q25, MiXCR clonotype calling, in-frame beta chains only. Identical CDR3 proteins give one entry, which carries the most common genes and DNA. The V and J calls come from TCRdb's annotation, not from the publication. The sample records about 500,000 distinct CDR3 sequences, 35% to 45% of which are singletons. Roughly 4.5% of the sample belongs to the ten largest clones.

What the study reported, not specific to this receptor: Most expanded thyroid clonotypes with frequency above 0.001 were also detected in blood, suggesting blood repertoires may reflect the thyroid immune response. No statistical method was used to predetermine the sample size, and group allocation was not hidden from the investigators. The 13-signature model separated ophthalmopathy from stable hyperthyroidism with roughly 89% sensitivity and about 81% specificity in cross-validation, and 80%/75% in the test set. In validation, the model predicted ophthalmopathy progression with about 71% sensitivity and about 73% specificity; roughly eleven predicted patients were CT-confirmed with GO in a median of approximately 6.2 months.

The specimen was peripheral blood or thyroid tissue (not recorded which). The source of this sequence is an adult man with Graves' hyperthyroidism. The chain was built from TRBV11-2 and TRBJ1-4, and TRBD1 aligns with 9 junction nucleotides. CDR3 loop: CASSDEWDREF. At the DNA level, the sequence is TGTGCCAGCAGTGACGAGTGGGACAGGGAGTTT.